This entry features one T cell receptor (beta chain) sequence. Here immunoSEQ multiplex PCR was the method, and the copy in TCRdb shows in-frame clones only, minus some. The sample shows around 82,000 clones, 70% to 90% of them seen only once. These data come from a study of OX40 agonist ivuxolimab in advanced cancers. The wider study: Checkpoint inhibitors had been given previously to under 50% of patients.

From germline, CDR1 is MNHEY and CDR2 SMNVEV (reference sequence). V dropped 3 bases and J dropped 2 bases, with 9 bases sitting between them. The CDR3 is made up of 14 amino acids. The chain has TRBV27 and TRBJ2-3; D remains ambiguous. Sequencing was performed on CD4+ or CD8+ T cells sorted from blood, taken in a trial of the OX40 agonist ivuxolimab. The origin of this receptor is an adult with an advanced solid tumor such as melanoma, head and neck, liver or kidney cancer. The CDR3 loop reads CASSFSRHTDTQYF. The CDR3 coding sequence is TGTGCCAGCAGTTTTAGCAGACACACAGATACGCAGTATTTT.